The subject of this entry is one T cell receptor (beta chain). The target antigen is unknown. This specimen comes from a study of T cell responses to AZD1222 COVID-19 vaccine. Overall study results and limits: Recipients of two AZD1222 doses showed rising Spike-specific TCR breadth and depth. Close to half of all spike-specific TCRs reportedly target regions of the variants that are unmutated. Across spike, vaccine-associated CD4 TCRs were found, dominant at 160-218 and 743-854.

This CDR3 is 18 amino acids long. V lost 5 bases, J lost 0 bases, and 17 bases lay in between. Looked up from germline, CDR1 is MGHRA and CDR2 is YSYEKL. The method was immunoSEQ multiplex PCR; TCRdb's version includes in-frame clones alone and lacks a portion of them. The table has some 150,000 clones, approximately 89% seen once. The rearrangement joins TRBV4-1 to TRBJ2-6; TRBD1 or TRBD2 may be the D gene (7 bases each). The starting material was peripheral blood, obtained on day 0 of AZD1222 vaccination. The source is an adult in good health. The CDR3 protein is CASSNLQGRVSGANVLTF. The DNA of the CDR3 is TGCGCCAGCAGCAACCTACAGGGGAGGGTCTCTGGGGCCAACGTCCTGACTTTC.